These T cell receptor beta chains were read from a single sample in a study of breast tumors, draining lymph nodes, adjacent tissues. TCRdb reprocessed the multiplex PCR reads via MiXCR and lists one record per CDR3 protein. Found here are 150,000 to 200,000 distinct CDR3 sequences, 31% of them singletons; the top ten hold more than 4%. Sequencing was done on a sample of axillary lymph node tissue. The source is a female donor with breast cancer. Some clones in this sample may be carry-over from other donors' samples. Each CDR3 is given with its conserved first and last residue. A D gene is named only where the DNA matches it firmly. Not all rows give a size; the values are once, few, many and, for expanded clones, a class.

>TRBV3-2|TRBJ1-6|NA|many
CASSQKPLTGGAPYNSPLHF
TGTGCCAGCAGCCAAAAGCCATTGACAGGGGGCGCTCCCTATAATTCACCCCTCCACTTT
>TRBV30|TRBJ1-6|NA|NA
CAWSLISNSPLRF
TGTGCCTGGAGTCTTATTAGTAATTCACCCCTCCGCTTT
>TRBV6-5|TRBJ2-1|NA|many
CASSYPPGVEQFF
TGTGCCAGCAGTTACCCTCCTGGGGTTGAGCAGTTCTTC
>TRBV19|TRBJ2-7|NA|many
CASSIGSGSSYEQYF
TGTGCCAGTAGTATAGGGAGTGGAAGCTCCTACGAGCAGTACTTC
>TRBV6-2/TRBV6-3|TRBJ2-7|TRBD2|NA
CASYSGTSDYEQYF
TGTGCCAGCTATTCCGGGACTAGCGACTACGAGCAGTACTTC
>TRBV6-5|TRBJ2-3|TRBD2|NA
CASSHTNAGTTITDTQYF
TGTGCCAGCAGTCACACGAACGCCGGGACTACCATCACAGATACGCAGTATTTT
>TRBV10-3|TRBJ1-6|NA|many
CAIKDVLGNSPLHF
TGTGCCATCAAGGACGTCCTGGGCAATTCACCCCTCCACTTT
>TRBV11-2|TRBJ1-5|NA|NA
CASSPPGQGNQPQHF
TGTGCCAGCAGCCCCCCTGGGCAGGGCAATCAGCCCCAGCATTTT
>TRBV19|TRBJ1-6|NA|NA
CASNQGGGNNSPLHF
TGTGCCAGTAATCAAGGGGGAGGGAATAATTCACCCCTCCACTTT
>TRBV7-9|TRBJ1-2|TRBD1|NA
CASSPGTGDYGYTF
TGTGCCAGCAGCCCGGGGACAGGGGATTATGGCTACACCTTC
>TRBV6-1|TRBJ2-5|NA|NA
CASSADWAGAQETQYF
TGTGCCAGCAGTGCCGACTGGGCGGGGGCTCAAGAGACCCAGTACTTC
>TRBV7-8|TRBJ1-2|NA|many
CASSEVMRPPHANYGYTF
TGTGCCAGCAGCGAGGTGATGAGGCCACCCCATGCTAACTATGGCTACACCTTC
>TRBV2|TRBJ2-1|NA|NA
CASSEWGVRVQFF
TGTGCCAGCAGTGAATGGGGTGTGAGGGTGCAGTTCTTC
>TRBV29-1|TRBJ2-7|TRBD2|many
CSVRGEAGMSEQYF
TGCAGCGTCCGCGGCGAAGCGGGAATGAGCGAGCAGTACTTC
>TRBV19|TRBJ2-1|NA|many
CASVGASVDEQFF
TGTGCCAGTGTGGGGGCTAGCGTTGATGAGCAGTTCTTC
>TRBV6-2/TRBV6-3|TRBJ2-5|TRBD2|many
CASSPGLAGRETQYF
TGTGCCAGCAGTCCTGGACTAGCGGGAAGGGAGACCCAGTACTTC
>TRBV6-6|TRBJ2-2|NA|few
CAIRRRGNTGELFF
TGTGCCATCCGACGGAGGGGAAACACCGGGGAGCTGTTTTTT
>TRBV29-1|TRBJ2-3|TRBD1|NA
CSLPGQGTDTQYF
TGCAGCCTACCGGGACAGGGGACAGATACGCAGTATTTT
>TRBV5-6|TRBJ2-1|NA|many
CAREEQFF
TGTGCCAGAGAGGAGCAGTTCTTC
>TRBV12-3/TRBV12-4|TRBJ2-7|TRBD1|many
CASSFVGGEYEQYF
TGTGCCAGCAGTTTCGTAGGGGGCGAGTACGAGCAGTACTTC
>TRBV5-6|TRBJ1-4|TRBD1|many
CASSGTGDTNEKLFF
TGTGCCAGCAGCGGTACAGGGGACACTAATGAAAAACTGTTTTTT
>TRBV2|TRBJ1-5|TRBD1|many
CASSIDRVDQPQHF
TGTGCCAGCAGCATTGACAGGGTCGATCAGCCCCAGCATTTT
>TRBV24-1|TRBJ2-7|NA|NA
CATRGAHEQYF
TGTGCCACCAGGGGGGCCCACGAGCAGTACTTC
>TRBV6-5|TRBJ2-6|TRBD2|many
CASSGRTGANVLTF
TGTGCCAGCAGCGGGAGGACTGGGGCCAACGTCCTGACTTTC
>TRBV6-1|TRBJ2-5|NA|NA
CASSHVRTQYF
TGTGCCAGCAGTCACGTGAGGACCCAGTACTTC
>TRBV7-7|TRBJ2-3|NA|many
CASSRKHPPGGDTQYF
TGTGCTAGCAGCCGAAAACACCCTCCTGGCGGAGATACGCAGTATTTT
>TRBV2|TRBJ1-2|NA|many
CASRARGGANYGYTF
TGTGCCAGCAGGGCTCGGGGGGGTGCTAACTATGGCTACACCTTC
>TRBV7-2|TRBJ1-1|NA|few
CASSSRTFEAFF
TGTGCCAGCAGCTCACGGACCTTTGAAGCTTTCTTT
>TRBV2|TRBJ2-1|NA|many
CASSELLATSYNEQFF
TGTGCCAGCAGTGAACTACTAGCCACCTCCTACAATGAGCAGTTCTTC
>TRBV2|TRBJ2-7|NA|many
CASKGDLSYEQYF
TGTGCCAGCAAGGGGGACCTTTCCTACGAGCAGTACTTC
>TRBV4-3|TRBJ2-2|NA|many
CASSVNLGVTGELFF
TGCGCCAGCAGCGTCAACCTAGGGGTGACCGGGGAGCTGTTTTTT
>TRBV9|TRBJ2-1|NA|many
CASSLQGGNEQFF
TGTGCCAGCAGCCTACAGGGAGGGAATGAGCAGTTCTTC
>TRBV20-1|TRBJ2-3|NA|many
CSASALVSTDTQYF
TGCAGTGCTAGCGCACTAGTGAGCACAGATACGCAGTATTTT
>TRBV7-6|TRBJ2-7|NA|many
CASSLASGSSYEQYF
TGTGCCAGCAGCTTAGCATCGGGGTCCTCCTACGAGCAGTACTTC
>TRBV18|TRBJ1-5|NA|many
CASSPIRESNQPQHF
TGTGCCAGCTCACCAATTAGAGAGAGCAATCAGCCCCAGCATTTT
>TRBV19|TRBJ2-7|NA|many
CASSTGAGSYEQYF
TGTGCCAGTAGTACAGGGGCAGGCTCCTACGAGCAGTACTTC
>TRBV20-1|TRBJ2-1|TRBD2|many
CSARPNLAGGRWYNEQFF
TGCAGTGCTAGACCAAATTTAGCGGGGGGACGGTGGTACAATGAGCAGTTCTTC
>TRBV2|TRBJ1-1|TRBD1|few
CASSGLEGATEAFF
TGTGCCAGCAGCGGTTTGGAGGGGGCAACTGAAGCTTTCTTT
>TRBV20-1|TRBJ1-5|NA|many
CSASGQGNQPQHF
TGCAGTGCTAGTGGGCAGGGGAATCAGCCCCAGCATTTT
>TRBV5-1|TRBJ1-6|TRBD1|many
CASSPGQGGGFNSPLHF
TGCGCCAGCAGCCCAGGACAGGGCGGAGGGTTTAATTCACCCCTCCACTTT
>TRBV29-1|TRBJ2-5|TRBD1|few
CSPGTGGDQETQYF
TGCAGCCCAGGGACAGGGGGCGACCAAGAGACCCAGTACTTC
>TRBV6-6|TRBJ1-5|NA|many
CASSPATGIQPQHF
TGTGCCAGCAGTCCAGCTACAGGGATCCAGCCCCAGCATTTT
>TRBV6-2/TRBV6-3|TRBJ2-2|NA|once
CASDRGLNTGELFF
TGTGCCAGCGATCGGGGGTTGAACACCGGGGAGCTGTTTTTT
>TRBV11-2|TRBJ1-3|TRBD1|many
CASSVGQPGNTIYF
TGTGCCAGCAGCGTGGGACAGCCTGGAAACACCATATATTTT
>TRBV20-1|TRBJ1-2|TRBD1|many
CSARRGTGPHGYTF
TGCAGTGCTAGAAGGGGGACAGGACCCCATGGCTACACCTTC
>TRBV2|TRBJ2-5|TRBD2|NA
CASSSLFVLADQETQYF
TGTGCCAGCAGTTCCCTTTTTGTTCTAGCGGACCAAGAGACCCAGTACTTC
>TRBV6-5|TRBJ1-6|TRBD1|many
CASSYDRVSYNSPLHF
TGTGCCAGCAGTTACGACAGGGTTTCCTATAATTCACCCCTCCACTTT
>TRBV7-9|TRBJ2-1|TRBD2|NA
CASSPGGLAGGMHNEQFF
TGTGCCAGCAGCCCAGGTGGACTAGCGGGAGGGATGCACAATGAGCAGTTCTTC
>TRBV7-9|TRBJ2-2|TRBD2|NA
CASSPTGLAGISNPGELFF
TGTGCCAGCAGCCCTACCGGACTAGCGGGGATTTCGAACCCCGGGGAGCTGTTTTTT
>TRBV29-1|TRBJ2-5|TRBD2|many
CSVEWLAGPKTQYF
TGCAGCGTTGAGTGGCTAGCGGGGCCAAAGACCCAGTACTTC
>TRBV3-1|TRBJ1-1|NA|few
CASTRGSGTEAFF
TGTGCCAGCACCCGAGGTAGCGGCACTGAAGCTTTCTTT
>TRBV5-4|TRBJ2-2|NA|NA
CASSLGCANTGELFF
TGTGCCAGCAGCTTGGGCTGTGCGAACACCGGGGAGCTGTTTTTT
>TRBV5-1|TRBJ1-4|NA|many
CASSSQGGNEKLFF
TGCGCCAGCAGCTCACAGGGCGGGAATGAAAAACTGTTTTTT
>TRBV10-3|TRBJ2-7|NA|few
CAISESPGGGSYEQYF
TGTGCCATCAGTGAGTCCCCTGGGGGAGGCTCCTACGAGCAGTACTTC
>TRBV7-9|TRBJ1-2|NA|many
CASSPSWGGTNYGYTF
TGTGCCAGCAGCCCATCTTGGGGAGGGACTAACTATGGCTACACCTTC
>TRBV19|TRBJ1-5|TRBD1|many
CASSIDRGDHSNQPQHF
TGTGCCAGTAGTATCGACAGGGGGGACCATAGCAATCAGCCCCAGCATTTT
>TRBV5-1|TRBJ2-3|TRBD2|many
CASSLAGTSATDTQYF
TGCGCCAGCAGCTTGGCCGGGACTAGCGCCACAGATACGCAGTATTTT